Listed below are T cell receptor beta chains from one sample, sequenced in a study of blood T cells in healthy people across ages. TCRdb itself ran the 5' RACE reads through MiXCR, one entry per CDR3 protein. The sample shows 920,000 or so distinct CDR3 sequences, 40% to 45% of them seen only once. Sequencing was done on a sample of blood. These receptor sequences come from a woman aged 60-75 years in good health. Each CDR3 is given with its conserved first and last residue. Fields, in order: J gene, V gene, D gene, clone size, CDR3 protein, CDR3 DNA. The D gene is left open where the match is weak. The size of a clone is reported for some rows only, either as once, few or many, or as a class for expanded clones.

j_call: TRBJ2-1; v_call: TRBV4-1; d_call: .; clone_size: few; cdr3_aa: CASSQDWGLSNEQFF; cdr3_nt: TGCGCCAGCAGCCAAGATTGGGGACTTTCGAATGAGCAGTTCTTC
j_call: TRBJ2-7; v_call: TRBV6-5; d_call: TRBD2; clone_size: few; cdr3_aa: CASSPRDYSYEQYF; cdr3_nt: TGTGCCAGCAGTCCCCGGGACTATTCCTACGAGCAGTACTTC
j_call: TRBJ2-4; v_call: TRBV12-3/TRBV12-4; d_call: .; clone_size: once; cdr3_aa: CASSLGGWDIQYF; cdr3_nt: TGTGCCAGCAGTTTAGGTGGTTGGGACATTCAGTACTTC
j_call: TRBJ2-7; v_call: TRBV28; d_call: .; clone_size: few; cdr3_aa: CASSLFEAGKGEQYF; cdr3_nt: TGTGCCAGCAGCCTATTTGAGGCGGGAAAGGGCGAGCAGTACTTC
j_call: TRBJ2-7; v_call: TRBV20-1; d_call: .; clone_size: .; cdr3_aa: CSARTNARYEQYF; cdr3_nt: TGCAGTGCTAGGACCAACGCGAGATACGAGCAGTACTTC
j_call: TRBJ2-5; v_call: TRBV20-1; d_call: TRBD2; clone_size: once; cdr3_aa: CSAEEATSGQETQYF; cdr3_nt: TGCAGTGCTGAAGAAGCGACTAGCGGCCAAGAGACCCAGTACTTC
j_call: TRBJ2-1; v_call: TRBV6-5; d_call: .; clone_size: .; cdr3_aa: CAGKGVGNEQFF; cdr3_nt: TGTGCCGGCAAGGGTGTCGGCAATGAGCAGTTCTTC
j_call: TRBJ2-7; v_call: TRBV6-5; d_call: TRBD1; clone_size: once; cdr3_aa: CASSYDRGHSYNEQYF; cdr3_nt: TGTGCCAGCAGTTACGACAGGGGGCACTCCTACAATGAGCAGTACTTC
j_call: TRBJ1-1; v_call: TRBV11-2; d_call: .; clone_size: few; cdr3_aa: CASSTHTEAFF; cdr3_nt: TGTGCCAGCAGCACCCACACTGAAGCTTTCTTT
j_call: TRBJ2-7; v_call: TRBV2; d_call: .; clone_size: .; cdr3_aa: CASSRSEGSYEQYF; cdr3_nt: TGTGCCAGCAGTAGGAGTGAGGGCTCCTACGAGCAGTACTTC
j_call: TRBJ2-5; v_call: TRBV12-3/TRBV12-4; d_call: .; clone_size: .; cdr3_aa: CAGSLATQETQYF; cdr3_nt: TGTGCCGGCAGTTTAGCCACCCAAGAGACCCAGTACTTC
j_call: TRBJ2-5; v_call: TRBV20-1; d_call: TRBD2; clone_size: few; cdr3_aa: CSARSTRPSGIQETQYF; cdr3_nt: TGCAGTGCTAGATCTACCAGGCCTAGCGGAATTCAAGAGACCCAGTACTTC
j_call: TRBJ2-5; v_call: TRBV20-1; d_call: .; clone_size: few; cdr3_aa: CSARDNRAETQYF; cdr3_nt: TGCAGTGCTCGGGACAACCGGGCGGAGACCCAGTACTTC
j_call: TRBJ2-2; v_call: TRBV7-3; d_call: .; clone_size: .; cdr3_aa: CASSLKGGRTGELFF; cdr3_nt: TGTGCCAGCAGCTTAAAGGGGGGGAGGACCGGGGAGCTGTTTTTT
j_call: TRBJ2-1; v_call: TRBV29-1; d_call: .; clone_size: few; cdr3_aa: CSAVGRFDEQFF; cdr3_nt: TGCAGCGCCGTCGGACGCTTCGATGAGCAGTTCTTC
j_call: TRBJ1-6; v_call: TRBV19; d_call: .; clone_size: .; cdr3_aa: CASSQRKDSPLHF; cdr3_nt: TGTGCCAGTAGTCAACGGAAAGATTCACCCCTCCACTTT
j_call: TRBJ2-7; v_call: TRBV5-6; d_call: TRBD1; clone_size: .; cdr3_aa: CASSYGRGTEQYF; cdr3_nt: TGTGCCAGCAGCTACGGCAGGGGGACCGAGCAGTACTTC
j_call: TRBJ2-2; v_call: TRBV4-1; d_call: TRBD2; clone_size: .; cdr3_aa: CASSQEGLHNTGELFF; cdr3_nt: TGCGCCAGCAGCCAAGAGGGACTACACAACACCGGGGAGCTGTTTTTT
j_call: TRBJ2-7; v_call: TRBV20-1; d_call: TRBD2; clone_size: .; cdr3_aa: CSARDLVGRDLTPYEQYF; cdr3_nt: TGCAGTGCTAGAGATCTGGTCGGGAGGGATTTAACACCCTACGAGCAGTACTTC
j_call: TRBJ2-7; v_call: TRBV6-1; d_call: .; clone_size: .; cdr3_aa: CASSMVAAVCEQYF; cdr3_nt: TGTGCCAGCAGCATGGTGGCGGCCGTCTGCGAGCAGTACTTC
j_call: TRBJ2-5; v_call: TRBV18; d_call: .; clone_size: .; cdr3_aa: CASSPGPHGGIMETQYF; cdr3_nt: TGTGCCAGCTCACCTGGCCCCCACGGGGGTATCATGGAGACCCAGTACTTC
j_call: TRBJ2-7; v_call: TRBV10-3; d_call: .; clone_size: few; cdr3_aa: CAISEAARSYEQYF; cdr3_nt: TGTGCCATCAGTGAGGCTGCCCGCTCCTACGAGCAGTACTTC
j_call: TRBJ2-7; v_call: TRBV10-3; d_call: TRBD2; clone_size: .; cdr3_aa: CAIKTGLTGRLAGVSYEQYF; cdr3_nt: TGTGCCATCAAGACAGGTCTTACCGGTCGACTAGCGGGAGTTTCCTACGAGCAGTACTTC
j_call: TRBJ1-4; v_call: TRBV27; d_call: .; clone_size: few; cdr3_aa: CASSFSGVGEKLFF; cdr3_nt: TGTGCCAGCAGTTTTTCAGGGGTGGGCGAAAAACTGTTTTTT
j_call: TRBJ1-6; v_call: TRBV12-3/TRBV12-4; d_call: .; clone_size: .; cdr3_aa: CASSPSGVPLDSPLHF; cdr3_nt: TGTGCCAGCAGTCCGTCGGGAGTCCCGCTAGATTCACCCCTCCACTTT
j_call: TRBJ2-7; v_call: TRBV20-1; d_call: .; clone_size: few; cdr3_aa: CSAQDGSYEQYF; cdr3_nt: TGCAGTGCTCAGGACGGTTCCTACGAGCAGTACTTC
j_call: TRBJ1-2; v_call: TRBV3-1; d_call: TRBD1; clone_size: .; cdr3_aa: CASSQEWQGGGYTF; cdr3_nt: TGTGCCAGCAGCCAAGAATGGCAGGGGGGTGGCTACACCTTC
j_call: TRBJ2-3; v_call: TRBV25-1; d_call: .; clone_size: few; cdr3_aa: CATGGFDRSTDTQYF; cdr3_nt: TGTGCGACCGGTGGTTTCGACCGTAGCACAGATACGCAGTATTTT